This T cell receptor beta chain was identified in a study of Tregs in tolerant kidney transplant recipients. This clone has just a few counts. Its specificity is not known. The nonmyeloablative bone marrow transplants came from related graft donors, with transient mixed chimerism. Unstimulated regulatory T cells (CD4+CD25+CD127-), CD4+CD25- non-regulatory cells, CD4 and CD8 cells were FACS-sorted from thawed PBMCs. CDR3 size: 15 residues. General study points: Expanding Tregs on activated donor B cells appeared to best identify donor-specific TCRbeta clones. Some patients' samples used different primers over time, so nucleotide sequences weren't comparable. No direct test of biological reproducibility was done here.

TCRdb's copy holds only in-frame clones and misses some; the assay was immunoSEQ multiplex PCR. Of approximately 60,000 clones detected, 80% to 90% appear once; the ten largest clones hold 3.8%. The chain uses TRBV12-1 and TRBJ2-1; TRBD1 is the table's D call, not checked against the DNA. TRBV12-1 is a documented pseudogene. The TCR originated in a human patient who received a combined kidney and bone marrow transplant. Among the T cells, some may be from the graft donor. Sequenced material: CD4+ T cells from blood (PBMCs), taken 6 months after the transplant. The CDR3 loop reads CASSLPWLQNNEQFF. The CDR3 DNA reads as TGTGCCAGCAGCCTTCCGTGGCTCCAGAACAATGAGCAGTTCTTC.